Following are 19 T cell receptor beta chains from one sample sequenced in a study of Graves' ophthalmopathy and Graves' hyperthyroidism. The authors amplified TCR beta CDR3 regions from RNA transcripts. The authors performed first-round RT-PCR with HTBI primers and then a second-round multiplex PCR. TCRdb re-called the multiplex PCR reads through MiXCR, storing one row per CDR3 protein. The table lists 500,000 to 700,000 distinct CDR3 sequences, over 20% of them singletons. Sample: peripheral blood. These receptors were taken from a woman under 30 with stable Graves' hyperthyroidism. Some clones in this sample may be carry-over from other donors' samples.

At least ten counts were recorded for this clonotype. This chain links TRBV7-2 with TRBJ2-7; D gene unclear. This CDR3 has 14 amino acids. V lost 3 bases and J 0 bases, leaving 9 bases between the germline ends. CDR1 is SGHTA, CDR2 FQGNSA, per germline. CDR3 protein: CASSFVPASYEQYF. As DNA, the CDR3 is TGTGCCAGCAGCTTTGTTCCGGCCTCCTACGAGCAGTACTTC.

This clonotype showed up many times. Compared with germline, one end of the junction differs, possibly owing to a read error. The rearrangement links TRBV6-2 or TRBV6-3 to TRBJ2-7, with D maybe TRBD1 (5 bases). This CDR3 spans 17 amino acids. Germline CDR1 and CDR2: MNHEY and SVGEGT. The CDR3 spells CAGSRFRDGQLVHEQYF. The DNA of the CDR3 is TGTGCCGGCAGCCGATTTCGTGACGGACAACTGGTACACGAGCAGTACTTC.

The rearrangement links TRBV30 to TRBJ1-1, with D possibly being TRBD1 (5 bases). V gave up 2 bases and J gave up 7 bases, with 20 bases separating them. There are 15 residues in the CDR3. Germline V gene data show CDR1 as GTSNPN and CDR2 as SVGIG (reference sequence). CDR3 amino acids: CAWSPPGPRRGEAFF. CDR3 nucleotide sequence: TGTGCCTGGAGTCCTCCGGGACCAAGGAGGGGTGAAGCTTTCTTT.

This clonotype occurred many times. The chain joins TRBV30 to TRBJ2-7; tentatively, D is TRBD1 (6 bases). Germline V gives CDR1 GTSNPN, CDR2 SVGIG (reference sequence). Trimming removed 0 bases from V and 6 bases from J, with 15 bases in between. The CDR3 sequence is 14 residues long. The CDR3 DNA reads TGTGCCTGGAGTGTACGGGTCAGGGGTAGCGAGCAGTACTTC. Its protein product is CAWSVRVRGSEQYF. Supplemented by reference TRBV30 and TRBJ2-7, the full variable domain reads SQTIHQWPATLVQPVGSPLSLECTVEGTSNPNLYWYRQAAGRGLQLLFYSVGIGQISSEVPQNLSASRPQDRQFILSSKKLLLSDSGFYLCAWSVRVRGSEQYFGPGTRLTVT.

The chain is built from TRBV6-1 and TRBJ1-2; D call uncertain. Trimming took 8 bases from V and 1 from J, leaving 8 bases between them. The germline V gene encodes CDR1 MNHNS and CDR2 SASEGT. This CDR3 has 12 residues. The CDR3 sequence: CASLQINYGYTF. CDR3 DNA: TGTGCCAGCTTACAGATTAACTATGGCTACACCTTC.

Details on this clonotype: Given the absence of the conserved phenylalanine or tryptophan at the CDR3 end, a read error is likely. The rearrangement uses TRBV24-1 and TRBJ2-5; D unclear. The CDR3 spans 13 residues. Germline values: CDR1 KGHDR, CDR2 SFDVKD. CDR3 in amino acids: CATSDPNQESQYY. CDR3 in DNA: TGTGCCACCAGTGACCCCAACCAAGAGTCCCAGTACTAC.

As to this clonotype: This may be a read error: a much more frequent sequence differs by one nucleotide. As DNA, the CDR3 is TGTGCCAGCAGCGGAGACCATTCGAGAGCTTTCTTT. Translation gives CASSGDHSRAFF. The chain uses TRBV12-3 or TRBV12-4 and TRBJ1-1, with unresolved D. V lost 6 bases to trimming and J lost 10 bases, with 15 bases between them. CDR3 size: 12 residues.

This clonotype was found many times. CDR3 sequence: CATSWASGGIRDSYEQYF. The CDR3, as DNA: TGTGCCACCTCGTGGGCTAGCGGGGGGATAAGGGACTCCTACGAGCAGTACTTC. The rearrangement joins TRBV25-1 to TRBJ2-7; 11 nucleotides agree with TRBD2. The junction had 17 bases not matched to a gene; V was cut back by 10 bases and J by 0 bases. The CDR3 has 18 residues. Germline V CDR1 and CDR2: MGHDK, SYGVNS.

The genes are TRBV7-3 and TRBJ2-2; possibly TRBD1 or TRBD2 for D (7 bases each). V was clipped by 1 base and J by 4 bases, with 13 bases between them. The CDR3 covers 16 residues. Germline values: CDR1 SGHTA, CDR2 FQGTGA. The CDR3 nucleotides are TGTGCCAGCAGCTTAATCCCAGGGGGGGGCACCGGGGAGCTGTTTTTT. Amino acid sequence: CASSLIPGGGTGELFF.

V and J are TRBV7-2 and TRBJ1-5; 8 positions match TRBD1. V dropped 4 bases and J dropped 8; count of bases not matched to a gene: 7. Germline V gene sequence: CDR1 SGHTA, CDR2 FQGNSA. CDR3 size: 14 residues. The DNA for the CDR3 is TGTGCCAGCAGCTACCAGGGGGCACTAGAGCCCCAGCATTTT. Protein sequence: CASSYQGALEPQHF.

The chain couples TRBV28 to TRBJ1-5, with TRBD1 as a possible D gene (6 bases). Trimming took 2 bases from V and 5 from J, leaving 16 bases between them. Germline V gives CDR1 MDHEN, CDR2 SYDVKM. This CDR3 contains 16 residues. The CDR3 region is CASSLGGRGPDQPQHF. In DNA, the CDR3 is TGTGCCAGCAGTTTAGGGGGCAGGGGCCCGGATCAGCCCCAGCATTTT.

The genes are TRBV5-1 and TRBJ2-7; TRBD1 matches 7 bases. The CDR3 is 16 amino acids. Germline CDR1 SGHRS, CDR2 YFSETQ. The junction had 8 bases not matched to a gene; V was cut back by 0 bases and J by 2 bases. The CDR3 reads CASSLAYGTDTYEQYF. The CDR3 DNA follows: TGCGCCAGCAGCTTGGCCTACGGGACAGACACCTACGAGCAGTACTTC. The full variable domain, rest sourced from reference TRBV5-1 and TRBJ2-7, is KAGVTQTPRYLIKTRGQQVTLSCSPISGHRSVSWYQQTPGQGLQFLFEYFSETQRNKGNFPGRFSGRQFSNSRSEMNVSTLELGDSALYLCASSLAYGTDTYEQYFGPGTRLTVT.

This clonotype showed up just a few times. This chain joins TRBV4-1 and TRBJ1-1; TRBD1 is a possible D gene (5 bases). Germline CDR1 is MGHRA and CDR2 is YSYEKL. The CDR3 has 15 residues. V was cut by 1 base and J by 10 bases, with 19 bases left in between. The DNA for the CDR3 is TGCGCCAGCAGCCAAGTCCCCAGGGAGGGTCCCGGAGCTTTCTTT. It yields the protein CASSQVPREGPGAFF.

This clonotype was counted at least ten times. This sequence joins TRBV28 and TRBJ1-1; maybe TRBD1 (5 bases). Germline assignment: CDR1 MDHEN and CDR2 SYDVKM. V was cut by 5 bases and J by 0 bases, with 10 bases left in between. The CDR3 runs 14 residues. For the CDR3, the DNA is TGTGCCAGCAGTACGGACATCTTGAACACTGAAGCTTTCTTT. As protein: CASSTDILNTEAFF.

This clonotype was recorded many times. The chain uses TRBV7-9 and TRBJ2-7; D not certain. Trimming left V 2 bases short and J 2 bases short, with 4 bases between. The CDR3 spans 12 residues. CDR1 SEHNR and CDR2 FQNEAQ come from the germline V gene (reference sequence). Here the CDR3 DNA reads TGTGCCAGCAGCTTAAATCCCTACGAGCAGTACTTC. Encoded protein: CASSLNPYEQYF.

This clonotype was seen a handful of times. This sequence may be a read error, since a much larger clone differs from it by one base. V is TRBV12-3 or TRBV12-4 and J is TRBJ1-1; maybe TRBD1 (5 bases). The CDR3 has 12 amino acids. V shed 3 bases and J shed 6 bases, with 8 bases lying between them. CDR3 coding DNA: TGTGCCAGCAGTTTTTGGGGGTCTGAAGCTTTCTTT. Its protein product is CASSFWGSEAFF.

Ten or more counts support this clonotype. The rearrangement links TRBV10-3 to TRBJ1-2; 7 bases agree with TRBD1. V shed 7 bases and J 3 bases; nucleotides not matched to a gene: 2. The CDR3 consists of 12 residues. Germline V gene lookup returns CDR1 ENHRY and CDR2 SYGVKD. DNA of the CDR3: TGTGCCATCAACGACAGGGACTATGGCTACACCTTC. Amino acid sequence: CAINDRDYGYTF.

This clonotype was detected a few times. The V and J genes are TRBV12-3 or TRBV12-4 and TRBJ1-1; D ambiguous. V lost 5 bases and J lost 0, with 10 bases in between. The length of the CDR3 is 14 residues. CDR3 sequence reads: CASSTHTLNTEAFF. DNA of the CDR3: TGTGCCAGCAGTACTCACACCTTGAACACTGAAGCTTTCTTT.

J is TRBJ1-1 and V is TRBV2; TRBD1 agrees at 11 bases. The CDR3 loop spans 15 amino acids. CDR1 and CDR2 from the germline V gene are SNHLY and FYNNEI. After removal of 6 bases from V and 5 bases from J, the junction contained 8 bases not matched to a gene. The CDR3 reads CASRRGQGVLTEAFF. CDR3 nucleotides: TGTGCCAGCAGGAGGGGACAGGGGGTATTGACTGAAGCTTTCTTT.